Each of the 8 T cell receptor beta chains below was sequenced from the same sample in a study of blood T cell repertoires in COVID-19. The data were produced by immunoSEQ multiplex PCR, yet TCRdb's version contains in-frame clones alone and is incomplete. The sample holds 170,000 or so clones; about 86% are singletons and the top ten take 0.8% to 1%. Sequencing input: peripheral blood. The receptor source for this set is a woman under 30 who had recovered from COVID-19.

The chain uses TRBV20-1 and TRBJ1-4; a possible D gene is TRBD1 (6 bases). The length of the CDR3 is 12 residues. The germline V and J ends were trimmed by 3 bases and 7 bases, with 9 bases remaining between them. Germline V gene sequence: CDR1 DFQATT, CDR2 SNEGSKA (reference sequence). CDR3 sequence (DNA): TGCAGTGCTAGTTTGGGGGCTGAAAAACTGTTTTTT. This codes for CSASLGAEKLFF.

J is TRBJ1-2 and V is TRBV7-8; 8 bases are shared with TRBD1. This CDR3 region has 17 residues. V lost 2 bases and J lost 4; bases outside the gene matches: 12. Germline V lookup: CDR1 SGHVS, CDR2 FQNEAQ. This chain's CDR3 is CASSLTRQGKWGYGYTF. CDR3 bases: TGTGCCAGCAGCTTAACCCGACAGGGGAAATGGGGCTATGGCTACACCTTC. Full variable domain (missing parts from reference TRBV7-8 and TRBJ1-2): GAGVSQSPRYKVAKRGQDVALRCDPISGHVSLFWYQQALGQGPEFLTYFQNEAQLDKSGLPSDRFFAERPEGSVSTLKIQRTQQEDSAVYLCASSLTRQGKWGYGYTFGSGTRLTVV.

The J gene is TRBJ1-2, the V gene TRBV9; D may be TRBD1 (5 bases). Per germline, CDR1 SGDLS and CDR2 YYNGEE. The CDR3 is 13 amino acids. Trimming removed 0 bases from V and 3 bases from J, with 6 bases in between. CDR3 sequence (DNA): TGTGCCAGCAGCGTAGAGGGGCACTATGGCTACACCTTC. Protein product: CASSVEGHYGYTF.

There are a few counts of this clone. The CDR3 sequence: CASGGAMNTEAFF. The CDR3 region has the DNA TGTGCCAGCGGTGGGGCTATGAACACTGAAGCTTTCTTT. The chain links TRBV2 to TRBJ1-1; possible D gene TRBD1, 5 bases. The CDR3 has 13 amino acids. The germline CDR1 and CDR2 sequences are SNHLY and FYNNEI. Trimming stripped 8 bases from V and 0 bases from J, with 10 bases between.

The V call is TRBV7-2, the J call TRBJ1-1; D might be TRBD1 (6 bases). Per the germline V gene, CDR1 is SGHTA and CDR2 is FQGNSA. This CDR3 contains 17 residues. With 5 bases removed from V and 0 bases from J, the gap between germline ends came to 19 bases. CDR3: CASSGGQSSKVNTEAFF. The CDR3 nucleotides are TGTGCCAGCAGCGGAGGACAGTCGAGTAAGGTGAACACTGAAGCTTTCTTT.

This clone has a handful of counts. The chain links TRBV2 to TRBJ1-5, with 8 bases lining up with TRBD1. The CDR3 consists of 15 residues. V lost 4 bases, J lost 2 bases, and 4 bases stayed unmatched. In germline, CDR1 is SNHLY, CDR2 FYNNEI. In DNA, the CDR3 is TGTGCCAGCAGTGTTGTGACAGGGGGCAATCAGCCCCAGCATTTT. Protein product: CASSVVTGGNQPQHF.

The chain joins TRBV19 to TRBJ2-6; TRBD2 matches at 12 bases. The germline V gene encodes CDR1 LNHDA and CDR2 SQIVND (reference sequence). Trimming at V came to 4 bases and at J to 2 bases, leaving 6 bases not matched to a gene. CDR3 length equals 18 residues. The DNA for the CDR3 is TGTGCCAGTAGTACGACGGGACTAGCGGGCACTGGGGCCAACGTCCTGACTTTC. Residues: CASSTTGLAGTGANVLTF.

The V and J genes are TRBV15 and TRBJ1-5; tentatively, D is TRBD1 (5 bases). The CDR3 contains 17 residues. V lost 0 bases and J lost 0, with 12 bases in between. CDR1 and CDR2 (germline): LNHNV, YYDKDF (reference sequence). In DNA form, the CDR3 reads TGTGCCACCAGCAGAGAAGGCAGGGTATATAGCAATCAGCCCCAGCATTTT. Its translation is CATSREGRVYSNQPQHF.